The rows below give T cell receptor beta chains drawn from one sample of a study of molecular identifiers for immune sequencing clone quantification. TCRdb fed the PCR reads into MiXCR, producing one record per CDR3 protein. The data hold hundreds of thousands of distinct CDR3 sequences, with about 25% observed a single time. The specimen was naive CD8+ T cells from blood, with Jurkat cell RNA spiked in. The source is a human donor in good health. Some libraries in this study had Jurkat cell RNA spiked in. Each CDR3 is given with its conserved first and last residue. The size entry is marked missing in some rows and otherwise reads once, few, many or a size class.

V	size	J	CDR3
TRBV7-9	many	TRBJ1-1	CASSPWMNTEAFF
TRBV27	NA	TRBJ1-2	CASSLATGRYGYTF
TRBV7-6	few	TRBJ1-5	CASSPEGFQPQHF
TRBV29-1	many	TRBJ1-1	CSVDRATEAFF
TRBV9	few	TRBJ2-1	CASSVGVGGEQFF
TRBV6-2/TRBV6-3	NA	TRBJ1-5	CASSYPGQGILGNQPQHF
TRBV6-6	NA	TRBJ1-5	CASINWGSSNQPQHF
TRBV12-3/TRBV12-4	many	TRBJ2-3	CASSPENADTQYF
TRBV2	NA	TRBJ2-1	CASTSLAGPDNEQFF
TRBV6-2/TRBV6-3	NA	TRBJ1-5	CASSFRGIDNQPPHF
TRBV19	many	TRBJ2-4	CASSIFSGFNIQYF
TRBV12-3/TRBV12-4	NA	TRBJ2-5	CASSHRGSGGFMRTQYF
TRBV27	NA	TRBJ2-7	CASSLLQDRTYEQYF
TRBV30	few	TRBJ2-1	CAWSTRGVGDNEQFF
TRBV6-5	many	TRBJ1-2	CASSYSRQAAYGYTF
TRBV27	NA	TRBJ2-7	CASRMRGASYEQYF
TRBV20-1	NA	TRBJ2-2	CSIGANTGELFF
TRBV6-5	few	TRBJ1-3	CASSPQVFSGNTIYF
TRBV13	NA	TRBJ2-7	CASSSGVGFYEQYF
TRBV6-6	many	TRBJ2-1	CASSPVDDNEQFF
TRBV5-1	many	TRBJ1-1	CASSPRRGGTTEAFF
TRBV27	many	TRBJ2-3	CASSSLAWDTQYF
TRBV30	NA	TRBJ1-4	CAWSWGMADEKLFF
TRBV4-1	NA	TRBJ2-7	CASSQTTGEQYF
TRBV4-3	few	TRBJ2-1	CASSQTSAGGPYNEQFF
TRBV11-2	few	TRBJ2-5	CASSLSGHQETQYF
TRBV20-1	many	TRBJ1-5	CSARQGALNQPQHF
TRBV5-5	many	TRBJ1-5	CASSTAPYSNQPQHF
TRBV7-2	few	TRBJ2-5	CASSLPPQEAQYF
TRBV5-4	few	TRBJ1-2	CASTQGTNGYTF
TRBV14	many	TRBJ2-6	CASSQDLGLSVSGANVLTF
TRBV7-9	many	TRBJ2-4	CASSLAELKYF
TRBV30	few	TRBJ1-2	CAWSVGFSDGYTF
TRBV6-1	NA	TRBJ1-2	CASSEQERPNYGYTF
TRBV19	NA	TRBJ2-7	CASSNTYEQYF
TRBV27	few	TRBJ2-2	CASRSRGPHTGELFF
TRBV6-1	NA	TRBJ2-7	CASRDQAGPYEQYF
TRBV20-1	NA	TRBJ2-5	CSARAGSGRAWENQYF
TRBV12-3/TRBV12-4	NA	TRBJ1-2	CASNNPGLSNGYTF
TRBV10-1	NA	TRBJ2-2	CASSRTSENTGELFF
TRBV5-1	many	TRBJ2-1	CASSLPSRDEQFF
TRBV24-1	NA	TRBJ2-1	CATRNKGRVDYYDEQFF
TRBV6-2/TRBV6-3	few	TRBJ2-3	CASSYSLAGEEDTQYF
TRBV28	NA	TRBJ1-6	CASSFIGTSLLNSPLHF
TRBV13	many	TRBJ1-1	CASSGAGRTEAFF
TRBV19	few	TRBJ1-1	CASKGGETEAFF
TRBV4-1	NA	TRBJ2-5	CASAGVVGQETQYF
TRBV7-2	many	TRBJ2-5	CASSETRIETQYF
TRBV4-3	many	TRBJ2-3	CASSHGSGSADTQYF
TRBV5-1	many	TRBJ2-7	CASSSTTGINEQYF
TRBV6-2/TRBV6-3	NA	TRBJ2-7	CASSYGPGPYEQYF
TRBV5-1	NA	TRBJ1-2	CAGGLGSLQRLDYGCTF
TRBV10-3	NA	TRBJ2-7	CAITPDSSYEQCF